These 20 T cell receptor beta chains originate from one sample sequenced in a study of blood T cells in healthy people across ages. A second PCR, run for roughly 7 to 11 cycles, used a sample-barcoded 5' primer plus a J-beta primer mix. TCRdb reprocessed the 5' RACE reads via MiXCR and lists one record per CDR3 protein. Of about 2 million distinct CDR3 sequences in the sample, less than 50% are singletons; the top ten hold approximately 2%. The sequenced material came from blood. These receptors all come from a woman aged 40-49 years in good health.

V usage is TRBV6-6 and J usage is TRBJ2-2; unclear D gene. The V and J ends lost 7 bases and 2 bases respectively, with 11 bases between them. This CDR3 comprises 14 residues. CDR1 is MNHNY and CDR2 is SVGAGI in the germline V gene (reference sequence). CDR3 region: CASKMTDNTGELFF. CDR3 coding DNA: TGTGCCAGCAAAATGACGGATAACACCGGGGAGCTGTTTTTT.

This clonotype occurred a few times. This chain uses TRBV27 with TRBJ2-1; 8 positions match TRBD2. V was pared by 3 bases and J by 7 bases, with 8 bases of the junction left unmatched. The CDR3 is 15 amino acids. Germline V gives CDR1 MNHEY, CDR2 SMNVEV (reference sequence). CDR3 sequence (DNA): TGTGCCAGCAGTTTCCCTGCCGGGGGGGCGAATGAGCAGTTCTTC. Protein product: CASSFPAGGANEQFF.

V gene TRBV12-3 or TRBV12-4 combines with J gene TRBJ2-6; the match to TRBD2 covers 11 bases. The J segment lost 3 bases and the V segment lost 6 bases, leaving 7 bases of the junction unmatched. The CDR3 is made up of 17 amino acids. This chain's CDR3 is CASSRLAGGLGANVLTF. As DNA, the CDR3 is TGTGCCAGCAGCCGCTTAGCGGGGGGGCTTGGGGCCAACGTCCTGACTTTC.

This clonotype was observed a handful of times. The V call is TRBV6-2 or TRBV6-3, the J call TRBJ2-3, with unresolved D. The CDR3 has 16 residues. V was pared by 0 bases and J by 0 bases, with 10 bases between. Germline loops: CDR1 MNHEY, CDR2 SVGEGT. Written as DNA, the CDR3 is TGTGCCAGCAGTTACTCGATCCCGGGCAGCACAGATACGCAGTATTTT. The encoded protein is CASSYSIPGSTDTQYF.

This clonotype was recorded a few times. This chain links TRBV20-1 with TRBJ2-1; D is perhaps TRBD1 or TRBD2 (5 bases each). The CDR3 length is 13 residues. Deletions cut 5 bases from V and 10 bases from J, with 18 bases between. Germline V gives CDR1 DFQATT, CDR2 SNEGSKA (reference sequence). CDR3 bases: TGCAGTGCTGCTCCCGCTCCCGGGACCGAGCAGTTCTTC. Protein product: CSAAPAPGTEQFF.

The chain uses TRBV4-1 and TRBJ2-1; D is possibly TRBD2 (6 bases). Germline CDR1 reads MGHRA; CDR2 reads YSYEKL. This CDR3 is built from 13 residues. Trimming shortened V by 3 bases and J by 12 bases, and 15 bases separated the two germline ends. CDR3 protein: CASSQGPGTLQFF. In DNA, the CDR3 is TGCGCCAGCAGCCAGGGCCCCGGGACTCTGCAGTTCTTC.

This clonotype was detected a few times. The chain is built from TRBV7-3 and TRBJ2-5; no definite D call. The germline CDR1 and CDR2 sequences are SGHTA and FQGTGA. The CDR3 totals 12 residues. Trimming took 4 bases from V and 7 from J, leaving 10 bases between them. As DNA, the CDR3 is TGTGCCAGCAGCTCCGGAACTGGGACCCAGTACTTC. Its translation is CASSSGTGTQYF.

This clonotype was counted between two and nine times. The chain employs TRBV28 and TRBJ2-7, with 9 bases aligning to TRBD1. Germline CDR1 MDHEN, CDR2 SYDVKM. Trimming at V came to 6 bases and at J to 3 bases, leaving 6 bases not matched to a gene. The CDR3 consists of 14 residues. Here the CDR3 DNA reads TGTGCCAGCAGCGCGACAGGGGGAAACTACGAGCAGTACTTC. Amino acids: CASSATGGNYEQYF.

This clonotype was seen a handful of times. This rearrangement joins TRBV4-2 to TRBJ2-1, with TRBD1 identical over 8 bases. Germline V gene data show CDR1 as LGHNA and CDR2 as YNFKEQ. The CDR3 runs 17 residues. With 1 base clipped from V and 4 bases from J, the junction kept 9 bases outside the gene matches. CDR3 sequence: CASSQVMGQVLYNEQFF. CDR3 sequence (DNA): TGTGCCAGCAGCCAAGTAATGGGACAGGTGCTTTACAATGAGCAGTTCTTC.

The chain couples TRBV27 to TRBJ2-5; 7 bases line up with TRBD2. There are 16 residues in the CDR3. V lost 5 bases, J lost 3 bases, and 12 bases stayed unmatched. From germline, CDR1 is MNHEY and CDR2 SMNVEV (reference sequence). As DNA, the CDR3 is TGTGCCAGCAGTCCCCAAGCCGGGACTAAAAAAGAGACCCAGTACTTC. Translation: CASSPQAGTKKETQYF.

This clonotype was found once. The J gene is TRBJ1-1, the V gene TRBV4-1, with D tentatively TRBD1 (6 bases). This CDR3 region has 17 residues. The ends were cut back, 3 bases at V and 1 base at J, with 18 bases in the middle. CDR1 MGHRA and CDR2 YSYEKL come from the germline V gene. In DNA, the CDR3 is TGCGCCAGCAGCCACACGGGAGCCGGGACAAGGAACACTGAAGCTTTCTTT. Its translation: CASSHTGAGTRNTEAFF.

This clonotype was counted a single time. V and J are TRBV28 and TRBJ2-1; 8 bases match TRBD2. Germline V gene lookup returns CDR1 MDHEN and CDR2 SYDVKM. V gave up 5 bases and J gave up 12 bases; unmatched junction bases: 12. The CDR3 consists of 14 residues. The CDR3 region has the DNA TGTGCCAGCAGTCCGGGGGGGCTCTCTGTTTCGCAGTTCTTC. It translates to CASSPGGLSVSQFF. The entire variable domain, with the rest obtained from reference TRBV28 and TRBJ2-1, is as follows: DVKVTQSSRYLVKRTGEKVFLECVQDMDHENMFWYRQDPGLGLRLIYFSYDVKMKEKGDIPEGYSVSREKKERFSLILESASTNQTSMYLCASSPGGLSVSQFFGPGTRLTVL.

V gene TRBV29-1 combines with J gene TRBJ2-3, with 8 positions matching TRBD2. This CDR3 is 16 amino acids long. Trimming cost V 2 bases and J 3 bases; bases outside gene matches: 10. The germline V gene has CDR1 SQVTM and CDR2 ANQGSEA. CDR3 residues: CSVEPRSGGGTDTQYF. The CDR3 DNA follows: TGCAGCGTTGAACCGCGAAGTGGCGGGGGGACAGATACGCAGTATTTT.

This clonotype has more than one count but fewer than ten. The rearrangement joins TRBV9 to TRBJ2-3; TRBD2 is a possible D gene (7 bases). Germline assignment: CDR1 SGDLS and CDR2 YYNGEE. V was pared by 4 bases and J by 2 bases, with 20 bases between. This CDR3 comprises 17 residues. CDR3 DNA: TGTGCCAGCAGCAACCCTGGGGCGGGGGCGTACACAGATACGCAGTATTTT. The encoded protein is CASSNPGAGAYTDTQYF.

This clonotype was seen only a few times. This chain connects TRBV20-1 to TRBJ2-5; weak D call: TRBD2 (5 bases). This CDR3 spans 13 amino acids. Deletions cut 5 bases from V and 5 bases from J, with 15 bases between. Germline lookup yields CDR1 DFQATT and CDR2 SNEGSKA (reference sequence). The CDR3 DNA reads TGCAGTGCTGGTTACCGGGGTGGGGAGACCCAGTACTTC. Protein sequence: CSAGYRGGETQYF.

This clonotype was counted only a few times. The V gene is TRBV7-9, the J gene TRBJ2-5; D uncertain. V was clipped by 5 bases and J by 1 base, with 11 bases between them. Germline CDR1 and CDR2: SEHNR and FQNEAQ (reference sequence). The CDR3 length is 14 residues. CDR3: CASSPSFFQETQYF. DNA for the CDR3: TGTGCCAGCAGCCCCAGTTTCTTCCAAGAGACCCAGTACTTC. The entire variable domain, with the rest obtained from reference TRBV7-9 and TRBJ2-5, is as follows: DTGVSQNPRHKITKRGQNVTFRCDPISEHNRLYWYRQTLGQGPEFLTYFQNEAQLEKSRLLSDRFSAERPKGSFSTLEIQRTEQGDSAMYLCASSPSFFQETQYFGPGTRLLVL.

This chain uses TRBV13 with TRBJ1-2, with D unresolved. Germline CDR1 PRHDT, CDR2 FYEKMQ (reference sequence). With 4 bases removed from V and 8 bases from J, the gap between germline ends came to 20 bases. This CDR3 is 15 amino acids long. The CDR3 DNA is TGTGCCAGCAGCTCCGACGGTGACCCCCCTAAGGGCTACACCTTC. It is translated as CASSSDGDPPKGYTF.

The V and J genes are TRBV28 and TRBJ1-4; 7 nucleotides line up with TRBD1. This CDR3 comprises 16 residues. Trimming cost V 7 bases and J 7 bases; bases outside gene matches: 15. The V gene's germline CDR1 is MDHEN and CDR2 SYDVKM. The CDR3: CASTTAKQGWGEKLFF. CDR3 coding DNA: TGTGCCAGCACCACCGCTAAACAGGGGTGGGGTGAAAAACTGTTTTTT.

This rearrangement joins TRBV6-2 or TRBV6-3 to TRBJ2-1; D perhaps matches TRBD1 (6 bases). Germline V gives CDR1 MNHEY, CDR2 SVGEGT. The CDR3 has 15 residues. The V gene lost 4 bases and the J gene lost 7 bases, with 17 bases spanning the gap. The CDR3 is CASSFGQYMPNEQFF. The CDR3 DNA is TGTGCCAGCAGTTTCGGACAGTATATGCCGAATGAGCAGTTCTTC.

In its sample, this clonotype was seen a few times. This chain links TRBV7-2 with TRBJ1-2; TRBD1 matches at 7 bases. Germline CDR1 is SGHTA and CDR2 is FQGNSA. The V segment lost 4 bases and the J segment 2 bases; nucleotides outside the gene matches: 13. The CDR3 consists of 17 residues. CDR3 protein: CASSSRNPGQSNYGYTF. The CDR3 bases are TGTGCCAGCAGCTCTAGAAACCCGGGACAGTCGAACTATGGCTACACCTTC.